This entry describes one T cell receptor beta chain. Its specificity is not known. Some clones are missing from TCRdb's copy, which holds only in-frame ones; the method was immunoSEQ multiplex PCR. There are approximately 13,000 clones in the sample; under 80% occur only once, and 32% lies in the top ten. This entry comes from a study of OX40 agonist ivuxolimab in advanced cancers. Turning to the study itself: Ivuxolimab, an agonistic anti-OX40 (CD134) antibody, was given to patients. Of the participants, over 30% had some prior anti-PD-1, anti-PD-L1 or anti-CTLA-4 therapy, which was allowed. Points from the study as a whole: The study found that CD8+ T cells averaged more expanded clones than CD4+.

The germline V gene has CDR1 LNHDA and CDR2 SQIVND (reference sequence). Unmatched junction bases numbered 12, after V lost 7 bases and J lost 3 bases. The CDR3 is 17 residues long. The receptor was derived from an adult with an advanced solid tumor such as melanoma, head and neck, liver or kidney cancer. The sequenced sample was CD4+ or CD8+ T cells sorted from blood, obtained in a trial of the OX40 agonist ivuxolimab. The chain joins TRBV19 to TRBJ1-5, with 10 bases fitting TRBD1. CDR3 DNA sequence: TGTGCCAGTAAACCGGGGACAGGGGTTAATCTCAATCAGCCCCAGCATTTT. Protein sequence: CASKPGTGVNLNQPQHF.